The rows below give T cell receptor beta chains drawn from one sample of a study of blood T cell repertoires in COVID-19. Measured with immunoSEQ multiplex PCR; TCRdb has only the in-frame clones, and not every one. The profile shows 100,000 or so clones, approximately 78% of them singletons. Sequencing was done on a sample of peripheral blood. The receptors were sampled from an elderly woman with acute or convalescent COVID-19. Each CDR3 is given with its conserved first and last residue. A D gene is named only where the DNA matches it firmly. Expanded clones get a size class; other rows say once, few or many, or leave the size out.

j_call | d_call | clone_size | v_call | cdr3_nt | cdr3_aa
TRBJ2-5 | TRBD2 | NA | TRBV4-1 | TGCGCCAGCAGCCCTTCAGGCCAGCGGGGGACAGAGACCCAGTACTTC | CASSPSGQRGTETQYF
TRBJ2-1 | NA | few | TRBV24-1 | TGTGCCACCAGTGATCCAGGACTGTCCTCCTACAATGAGCAGTTCTTC | CATSDPGLSSYNEQFF
TRBJ2-7 | TRBD1 | once | TRBV28 | TGTGCCAGCAGTTTAAACACAGGGGCAGCCTACGAGCAGTACTTC | CASSLNTGAAYEQYF
TRBJ1-1 | NA | NA | TRBV5-1 | TGCGCCAGCAGCTTGGCCGTGGGGGGTTCGAACACTGAAGCTTTCTTT | CASSLAVGGSNTEAFF
TRBJ1-5 | TRBD1 | NA | TRBV3-1/TRBV3-2 | TGTGCCAGCAGCCAATGGGGACAGCCCAATCAGCCCCAGCATTTT | CASSQWGQPNQPQHF
TRBJ1-1 | NA | NA | TRBV18 | TGTGCCAGCTCACCTTTTGGGAGGGAAGCTTTCTTT | CASSPFGREAFF
TRBJ2-1 | NA | NA | TRBV7-2 | TGTGCCAGCAGCCCTAAGCCAGGTTTCTACAATGAGCAGTTCTTC | CASSPKPGFYNEQFF
TRBJ1-4 | TRBD1 | few | TRBV10-1 | TGCGCCAGCTCCTCCTCGGACAGGGGGCAAGAAAAACTGTTTTTT | CASSSSDRGQEKLFF
TRBJ1-2 | NA | NA | TRBV5-1 | TGCGCCAGCAGCGAGAGCGATGGCTACACCTTC | CASSESDGYTF
TRBJ2-2 | NA | few | TRBV5-1 | TGCGCCAGCAGCTTGGCCGTGAACACCGGGGAGCTGTTTTTT | CASSLAVNTGELFF
TRBJ2-3 | NA | NA | TRBV11-3 | TGTGCCAGCAGCTTACAGGGGAGAGGTGCAGATACGCAGTATTTT | CASSLQGRGADTQYF
TRBJ2-1 | TRBD2 | once | TRBV11-3 | TGTGCCAGCAGCTCACGGACTAGCGGCTACAATGAGCAGTTCTTC | CASSSRTSGYNEQFF
TRBJ1-4 | NA | NA | TRBV19 | TGTGCCAGTAGAACGGGAACCTTGGCCCGTAATGAAAAACTGTTTTTT | CASRTGTLARNEKLFF
TRBJ1-2 | NA | few | TRBV28 | TGTGCCAGCAGCCTTAGAGAAGGGACATTCTATGGCTACACCTTC | CASSLREGTFYGYTF
TRBJ1-6 | TRBD1 | once | TRBV30 | TGTGCCTGGAATAGACAGGGGTATAATTCACCCCTCCACTTT | CAWNRQGYNSPLHF
TRBJ2-7 | TRBD1 | NA | TRBV19 | TGTGCCAGTAGTTCCAGGACAGGGACCTACGAGCAGTACTTC | CASSSRTGTYEQYF
TRBJ1-1 | NA | once | TRBV12-5 | TGTGCTAGTGGTCCCCCCAGGCAGAGGAACACTGAAGCTTTCTTT | CASGPPRQRNTEAFF
TRBJ2-1 | TRBD2 | once | TRBV3-1/TRBV3-2 | TGTGCCAGCAGCTCTGACAGGTTGGGACTAGCGGTCTACAATGAGCAGTTCTTC | CASSSDRLGLAVYNEQFF
TRBJ2-1 | TRBD2 | NA | TRBV14 | TGTGCCAGCAGCCTCGGGACTAGCGGTCTCGGGAAGCAGTTCTTC | CASSLGTSGLGKQFF
TRBJ1-5 | NA | NA | TRBV18 | TGTGCCAGCTCACCGACGAGGGGGAATGGTCAGCCCCAGCATTTT | CASSPTRGNGQPQHF
TRBJ2-1 | NA | NA | TRBV29-1 | TGCAGCGTTGTAATGTCGGGGGAATGGGAGTTCTTC | CSVVMSGEWEFF
TRBJ1-6 | TRBD1 | NA | TRBV27 | TGTGCCAGCAGTCGCCGACAGGGAAATTCACCCCTCCACTTT | CASSRRQGNSPLHF
TRBJ1-5 | TRBD1 | NA | TRBV28 | TGTGCCACCAAGAGAAGGGGACAGGACCATCAGCCCCAGCATTTT | CATKRRGQDHQPQHF
TRBJ1-2 | NA | NA | TRBV19 | TGTGCCAGTAGTATAGATTACAGTGCCGACTATGGCTACACCTTC | CASSIDYSADYGYTF
TRBJ1-2 | TRBD1 | NA | TRBV27 | TGTGCCAGCAGCTTTGTCGGACAGGGCAACTATGGCTACACCTTC | CASSFVGQGNYGYTF
TRBJ2-7 | TRBD1 | NA | TRBV24-1 | TGTGCCACCGCTAGGACAGGGGAAAGCGAGCAGTACTTC | CATARTGESEQYF
TRBJ1-2 | TRBD1 | NA | TRBV3-1/TRBV3-2 | TGTGCCAGCAGCCAAGGTGGGACAGGGTACTACACCTTC | CASSQGGTGYYTF
TRBJ2-2 | TRBD2 | NA | TRBV5-1 | TGCGCCAGCAGCCTTAGCGGGGACACCGGGGAGCTGTTTTTT | CASSLSGDTGELFF
TRBJ1-4 | NA | few | TRBV2 | TGTGCCAGCGGACAGAGAGCAACTAATGAAAAACTGTTTTTT | CASGQRATNEKLFF
TRBJ2-1 | NA | NA | TRBV28 | TGTGCCAGCAGTTTATCCGGCCCTAGCTCCTACAATGAGCAGTTCTTC | CASSLSGPSSYNEQFF
TRBJ2-1 | TRBD1 | NA | TRBV19 | TGTGCCAGTAGTAAGGACAGGGTGAGCAATGAGCAGTTCTTC | CASSKDRVSNEQFF
TRBJ1-2 | NA | few | TRBV7-9 | TGTGCCAGCAGCGCGGGGGGAGTTTATTATGGCTACACCTTC | CASSAGGVYYGYTF
TRBJ2-1 | NA | NA | TRBV10-1 | TGCGCCAGCAGTGACCGTGGCGGGATTCGCTACAATGAGCAGTTCTTC | CASSDRGGIRYNEQFF
TRBJ1-4 | TRBD1 | once | TRBV4-2 | TGTGCCAGCAGCCAGCGAGAGACAGGGAAGGGTGAAAAACTGTTTTTT | CASSQRETGKGEKLFF
TRBJ1-6 | NA | NA | TRBV11-2 | TGTGCCAGCAGCTTAGGATCGACAGTCCTTTCACCCCTCCACTTT | CASSLGSTVLSPLHF
TRBJ2-7 | NA | once | TRBV5-1 | TGCGCCAGCAGCCCAGACGGGAAGCTATTCTCCTACGAGCAGTACTTC | CASSPDGKLFSYEQYF
TRBJ2-3 | TRBD2 | NA | TRBV18 | TGTGCCAGCTCACCAACGCTAGCGGGAGCAGTAGATACGCAGTATTTT | CASSPTLAGAVDTQYF
TRBJ1-1 | TRBD1 | NA | TRBV6-5 | TGTGCCAGCAGTTACGGGGGACAGGAGACTGAAGCTTTCTTT | CASSYGGQETEAFF
TRBJ2-1 | TRBD1 | NA | TRBV5-4 | TGTGCCAGCAGCTTGGCCCGGGACAGGGTGGAGTTCTTC | CASSLARDRVEFF
TRBJ2-6 | NA | NA | TRBV2 | TGTGCCAGCATAGGGGACAAAGTCCCCTCTGGGGCCAACGTCCTGACTTTC | CASIGDKVPSGANVLTF
TRBJ2-5 | TRBD1 | NA | TRBV3-1/TRBV3-2 | TGTGCCAGCAGCCGGGGCGGGACAGGGGTCGAGACCCAGTACTTC | CASSRGGTGVETQYF
TRBJ1-3 | TRBD1 | NA | TRBV18 | TGTGCCAGCTCAACAGGGACAGGCTCTGGAAACACCATATATTTT | CASSTGTGSGNTIYF
TRBJ2-1 | TRBD2 | NA | TRBV7-9 | TGTGCCAGCAGCTTAGGCAATCTAGCGGGAGCGACCAATGAGCAGTTCTTC | CASSLGNLAGATNEQFF
TRBJ2-7 | TRBD1 | many | TRBV7-2 | TGTGCCAGCAGCAGAACCGGGACAGGGGTTTACGAGCAGTACTTC | CASSRTGTGVYEQYF
TRBJ2-1 | NA | NA | TRBV3-1/TRBV3-2 | TGTGCCAGCAGCCCCTCTCTAGGAGAGCAGTTCTTC | CASSPSLGEQFF
TRBJ1-5 | NA | NA | TRBV27 | TGTGCCAGCAGTTTTTCAACTACGGGCAATCAGCCCCAGCATTTT | CASSFSTTGNQPQHF
TRBJ2-1 | NA | NA | TRBV19 | TGTGCCAGTAGTATCACAGGACCGAGAAGCTCCTACAATGAGCAGTTCTTC | CASSITGPRSSYNEQFF
TRBJ2-7 | TRBD1 | NA | TRBV19 | TGTGCCAGTAGTCCGACAGGGGGAACCTACGAGCAGTACTTC | CASSPTGGTYEQYF
TRBJ2-3 | TRBD1 | NA | TRBV2 | TGTGCCAGCAGTATAACCGGGACAGGGGGCCTTCAAAGCACAGATACGCAGTATTTT | CASSITGTGGLQSTDTQYF
TRBJ2-7 | NA | NA | TRBV27 | TGTGCCAGCAGCCCTTCCGGTTATCTTTGGCAGTACTTC | CASSPSGYLWQYF
TRBJ2-1 | TRBD1 | NA | TRBV24-1 | TGTGCCACCAGCGCCGGGACAGGGTTCCCTGAGCAGTTCTTC | CATSAGTGFPEQFF
TRBJ1-5 | NA | NA | TRBV28 | TGTGCCAGCATCCCCGCGGGAAGGGTGAGCAATCAGCCCCAGCATTTT | CASIPAGRVSNQPQHF